A selection of T cell receptor beta chains follows, all from one sample in a study of blood T cells in healthy people across ages. TCRdb reprocessed the 5' RACE reads with MiXCR, giving one entry per CDR3 protein. The sample lists around 1.7 million distinct CDR3 sequences; roughly 30% were seen once. Sequenced material: blood. These receptors were taken from a woman between 25 and 40 years old in good health. CDR3s include the opening cysteine and the closing phenylalanine or tryptophan. A D gene is named only where the DNA matches it firmly. Clone size is given for some rows only: seen once, a few or many times, or a class if the clone is expanded.

size | J | V | D | DNA | CDR3
. | TRBJ1-2 | TRBV6-1 | TRBD1 | TGTGCCAGCAGTGCCACCGGACAGGGGATCTCAGGGCGCGGCTACACCTTC | CASSATGQGISGRGYTF
many | TRBJ2-3 | TRBV12-3/TRBV12-4 | TRBD1 | TGTGCCAGCAGCCGGACAGGGGGCGGAACAGATACGCAGTATTTT | CASSRTGGGTDTQYF
once | TRBJ1-3 | TRBV29-1 | . | TGCAGCGTTGCTGGACCGACAGGTTTTGGAAACACCATATATTTT | CSVAGPTGFGNTIYF
. | TRBJ2-1 | TRBV6-1 | TRBD2 | TGTGCCAGCAGGGGGGAACTAGCGGGAGGGCCGGATGAGCAGTTCTTC | CASRGELAGGPDEQFF
few | TRBJ2-7 | TRBV9 | TRBD2 | TGTGCCAGCAGCTTGCTAGCGGCCCCCTACGAGCAGTACTTC | CASSLLAAPYEQYF
. | TRBJ2-1 | TRBV27 | TRBD2 | TGTGCCAGCAGTGGACGACTAGCCCTTGGGGAGCAGTTCTTC | CASSGRLALGEQFF
many | TRBJ1-1 | TRBV5-1 | . | TGCGCCAGCAGCACCGCTTCGAACACTGAAGCTTTCTTT | CASSTASNTEAFF
. | TRBJ2-3 | TRBV10-3 | . | TGTGCCATCAGTGGCGGGCCGGGGGTCGAGGCCACAGATACGCAGTATTTT | CAISGGPGVEATDTQYF
. | TRBJ1-3 | TRBV7-9 | TRBD1 | TGTGCCAGCACTCCTCCGGGACAGGCTACAAACACCATATATTTT | CASTPPGQATNTIYF
. | TRBJ2-7 | TRBV2 | . | TGTGCCAGCAGGGGGGGGGCCAGTGACGAGCAGTACTTC | CASRGGASDEQYF
. | TRBJ1-1 | TRBV11-2 | . | TGTGCCAGCAGGGGACAAATTTGGGACACTGAGGCTTTCTTT | CASRGQIWDTEAFF
few | TRBJ2-1 | TRBV20-1 | . | TGCAGTGCTAGCCGGGGAAGGTTGGACTACAATGAGCAGTTCTTC | CSASRGRLDYNEQFF
. | TRBJ1-2 | TRBV6-1 | . | TGTGCCAGCAGTGAAGGCCTCGGAGGTAACTATGGCTACACCTTC | CASSEGLGGNYGYTF
many | TRBJ2-7 | TRBV5-1 | TRBD2 | TGCGCGAAACAGTCCGGGGGGAGCTCCTACGAGCAGTACTTC | CAKQSGGSSYEQYF
. | TRBJ2-1 | TRBV24-1 | . | TGTGCCACCAGTGACTCCGTCCCCCTATTTAGCTCCTACAATGAGCAGTTCTTC | CATSDSVPLFSSYNEQFF
many | TRBJ2-5 | TRBV29-1 | TRBD1 | TGCAGCGTGAGGGGGACAGGGCAAGAGACCCAGTACTTC | CSVRGTGQETQYF
. | TRBJ2-1 | TRBV7-2 | TRBD2 | TGTGCCAGCAGCTTAGGGGCAGCGGGAGGGACCTACAATGAGCAGTTCTTC | CASSLGAAGGTYNEQFF
. | TRBJ2-2 | TRBV7-9 | . | TGTGCCGGCTCCGGGACCTTGAACACCGGGGAGCTGTTTTTT | CAGSGTLNTGELFF
. | TRBJ2-7 | TRBV19 | TRBD1 | TGTGCCAGTAAGCACCGGGACAGCGAGATCTACGAGCAGTACTTC | CASKHRDSEIYEQYF
. | TRBJ2-1 | TRBV5-6 | . | TGTGCCAGCAGCTCCCTTGCTGACAGCTTTAGTTATGAGCAGTTCTTC | CASSSLADSFSYEQFF
many | TRBJ1-2 | TRBV28 | . | TGTGCCAGCAGTTTAAGTTGGGGGCCCGGGGATGGCTACACCTTC | CASSLSWGPGDGYTF
few | TRBJ2-7 | TRBV15 | TRBD1 | TGTGCCACCAGGAGAACAGGGACAGGGGTACACGAGCAGTACTTC | CATRRTGTGVHEQYF
. | TRBJ1-2 | TRBV20-1 | TRBD1 | TGCAGTGCTAATGACAGGGGCCTCTATGGCTACACCTTC | CSANDRGLYGYTF
many | TRBJ2-7 | TRBV4-3 | . | TGCGCCAGCAGCCAAGCCCGCTCTAATTCCTACGAGCAGTACTTC | CASSQARSNSYEQYF
. | TRBJ2-4 | TRBV20-1 | . | TGCAGTGTACCCGGTCAAGAGACTCAGTACTTC | CSVPGQETQYF
. | TRBJ1-2 | TRBV7-9 | . | TGTGCCAGCAGCTTAAGCCTTAGAGAGGGAGGCTACACCTTC | CASSLSLREGGYTF
many | TRBJ2-5 | TRBV3-1 | . | TGTGCCAGCAGCCAAGAAAATTCCCAAGAGACCCAGTACTTC | CASSQENSQETQYF
many | TRBJ2-5 | TRBV28 | . | TGTGCCAGCTCCCCCCCGCACAGAACCCAGTACTTC | CASSPPHRTQYF
few | TRBJ1-4 | TRBV5-1 | . | TGCGCCAGCAGCGGGGATGGCAGCGTGAGAGAAAAACTGTTTTTT | CASSGDGSVREKLFF
. | TRBJ2-2 | TRBV29-1 | TRBD1 | TGCAGCGTCCTGGACAGGTCCGGGGAGCTGTTTTTT | CSVLDRSGELFF
many | TRBJ1-1 | TRBV2 | . | TGTGCCAGCAGTGAAACAGGGAACACTGAAGCTTTCTTT | CASSETGNTEAFF
few | TRBJ2-5 | TRBV15 | TRBD2 | TGTGCCACCAGCATCCCCCCTAGCGGGGGCGAGACCCAGTACTTC | CATSIPPSGGETQYF